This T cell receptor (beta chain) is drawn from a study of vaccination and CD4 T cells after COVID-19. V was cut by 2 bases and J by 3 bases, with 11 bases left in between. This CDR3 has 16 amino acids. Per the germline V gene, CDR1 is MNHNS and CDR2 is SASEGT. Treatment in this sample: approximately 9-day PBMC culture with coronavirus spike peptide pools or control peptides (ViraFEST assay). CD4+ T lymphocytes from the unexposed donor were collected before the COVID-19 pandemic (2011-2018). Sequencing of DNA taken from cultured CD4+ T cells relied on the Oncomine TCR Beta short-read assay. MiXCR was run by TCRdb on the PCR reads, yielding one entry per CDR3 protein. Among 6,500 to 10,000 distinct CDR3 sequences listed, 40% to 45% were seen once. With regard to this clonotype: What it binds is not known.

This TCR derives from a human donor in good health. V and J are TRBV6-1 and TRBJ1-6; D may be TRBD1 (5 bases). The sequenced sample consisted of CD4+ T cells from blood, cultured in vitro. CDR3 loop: CASSESGGLYNSPLHF. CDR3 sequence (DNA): TGTGCCAGCAGTGAATCTGGGGGTCTCTATAATTCACCCCTCCACTTT.